Listed below are T cell receptor beta chains from one sample, sequenced in a study of shared clonotypes between healthy human individuals. The protocol was immunoSEQ multiplex PCR, while the TCRdb copy is restricted to in-frame clones and leaves out a portion. Here the sample spans 2,500,000 or so clones, less than 95% being singletons. Sequencing was carried out using naive CD4+ T cells from PBMCs. The receptors shown here come from a man aged 18 to 30 in good health. Some clones in this sample may be carry-over from other donors' samples. The CDR3 runs from the conserved cysteine through the conserved F or W. The D gene is left open where the match is weak. Clone size, where shown, is once, few, many, or a class for clones that have expanded.

d_call j_call v_call clone_size cdr3_aa cdr3_nt
TRBD1 TRBJ1-5 TRBV5-1 NA CASSPGTGNQPQHF TGCGCCAGCTCTCCCGGGACAGGAAATCAGCCCCAGCATTTT
TRBD2 TRBJ2-7 TRBV7-2 NA CASSRRASSGQTYEQYF TGTGCCAGCAGCCGACGCGCCTCTAGCGGGCAAACCTACGAGCAGTACTTC
TRBD2 TRBJ2-7 TRBV5-1 NA CASSPSGGSYEQYF TGCGCCAGCTCCCCTAGCGGGGGTTCCTACGAGCAGTACTTC
NA TRBJ1-3 TRBV5-4 NA CASSLDILSGNTIYF TGTGCCAGCAGCTTAGACATCCTCTCTGGAAACACCATATATTTT
TRBD1 TRBJ2-7 TRBV11-2 NA CASSAPGQGAIYEQYF TGTGCCAGCAGCGCGCCCGGACAGGGGGCGATCTACGAGCAGTACTTC
NA TRBJ2-3 TRBV6-1 once CASIRLAGDTQYF TGTGCCAGCATCCGGCTAGCTGGTGATACGCAGTATTTT
TRBD2 TRBJ2-1 TRBV18 NA CASSPGLAGGPGVNEQFF TGTGCCAGCTCACCGGGACTAGCGGGAGGGCCTGGGGTCAATGAGCAGTTCTTC
NA TRBJ2-1 TRBV4-1 NA CASSQGLAPSYNEQFF TGCGCCAGCAGCCAAGGGCTAGCCCCTTCCTACAATGAGCAGTTCTTC
NA TRBJ2-4 TRBV14 NA CASSPAGNIQYF TGTGCCAGCAGCCCAGCCGGAAACATTCAGTACTTC
NA TRBJ2-7 TRBV5-1 NA CASSLPQGLGEQYF TGCGCCAGCAGCTTACCACAGGGTCTAGGCGAGCAGTACTTC
NA TRBJ2-1 TRBV6-1 once CASSEARVSLDEQFF TGTGCCAGCAGTGAAGCGCGGGTTAGTCTCGATGAGCAGTTCTTC
NA TRBJ2-2 TRBV5-1 NA CASSLDRENGELFF TGCGCCAGCAGCTTGGACAGGGAAAACGGGGAGCTGTTTTTT
NA TRBJ1-4 TRBV7-7 NA CASSLAHGATNEKLFF TGTGCCAGCAGCTTAGCGCACGGGGCAACTAATGAAAAACTGTTTTTT
TRBD1 TRBJ1-3 TRBV5-1 NA CASSLTSGTGRNTIYF TGCGCCAGCAGCCTCACCTCCGGGACAGGGCGAAACACCATATATTTT
NA TRBJ1-3 TRBV2 NA CASKGTSGNTIYF TGTGCCAGTAAGGGTACTTCTGGAAACACCATATATTTT
TRBD1 TRBJ2-7 TRBV5-1 NA CASSLSRTGEIYEQYF TGCGCCAGCAGTTTATCTAGGACAGGGGAAATCTACGAGCAGTACTTC
TRBD2 TRBJ2-1 TRBV9 NA CASTSGSYNEQFF TGTGCCAGCACTAGCGGAAGCTACAATGAGCAGTTCTTC
TRBD2 TRBJ2-7 TRBV10-2 NA CASSDRTSGSPYEQYF TGCGCCAGCAGTGACCGGACTAGCGGGAGCCCCTACGAGCAGTACTTC
NA TRBJ1-1 TRBV6-6 NA CASSSSRGAEAFF TGTGCCAGCAGCTCCTCTCGGGGGGCAGAAGCTTTCTTT
TRBD2 TRBJ2-2 TRBV5-1 NA CASSPRIAGGSGTGELFF TGCGCCAGCAGCCCGAGGATAGCGGGAGGCTCGGGCACCGGGGAGCTGTTTTTT
NA TRBJ2-3 TRBV5-1 NA CASSIDSRDTQYF TGCGCCAGCAGCATTGACTCTCGTGATACGCAGTATTTT
TRBD2 TRBJ2-1 TRBV4-2 NA CASSQARRELHDEQFF TGTGCCAGCAGCCAAGCCCGGCGGGAGCTTCACGATGAGCAGTTCTTC
TRBD2 TRBJ2-3 TRBV5-1 NA CASSLTGTSGTDTQYF TGCGCCAGCAGCTTAACCGGGACTAGCGGCACAGATACGCAGTATTTT
TRBD1 TRBJ2-7 TRBV12-5 NA CASGLPRDSSYEQYF TGTGCTAGTGGTTTGCCCAGGGACAGTTCCTACGAGCAGTACTTC
TRBD1 TRBJ1-5 TRBV6-6 NA CASSPTGQGPNQPQHF TGTGCCAGCAGTCCCACCGGACAGGGTCCCAATCAGCCCCAGCATTTT
NA TRBJ1-3 TRBV5-6 NA CASSFRGPSGNTIYF TGTGCCAGCAGCTTCCGAGGACCCTCTGGAAACACCATATATTTT
NA TRBJ1-1 TRBV20-1 few CSARGPPEAFF TGCAGTGCTAGAGGACCTCCTGAAGCTTTCTTT
NA TRBJ2-3 TRBV19 NA CASSIRVGLASDTQYF TGTGCCAGTAGTATTCGGGTGGGGCTCGCGTCAGATACGCAGTATTTT
NA TRBJ2-3 TRBV29-1 NA CSVDRAGDTQYF TGCAGCGTTGACCGAGCAGGAGATACGCAGTATTTT
TRBD1 TRBJ2-3 TRBV7-3 NA CASSSDRWTDTQYF TGTGCCAGCAGCTCGGACAGGTGGACAGATACGCAGTATTTT
TRBD2 TRBJ2-3 TRBV10-3 once CATRQAGTSGRAPDTQYF TGTGCCACACGACAGGCCGGGACTAGCGGGAGGGCCCCAGATACGCAGTATTTT
TRBD1 TRBJ1-1 TRBV7-8 NA CASSWGTGGNTEAFF TGTGCCAGCAGCTGGGGGACAGGGGGGAACACTGAAGCTTTCTTT
NA TRBJ2-7 TRBV9 NA CASSDGISYEQYF TGTGCCAGCAGCGACGGGATCTCCTACGAGCAGTACTTC
NA TRBJ2-5 TRBV9 NA CASSVEKTQYF TGTGCCAGCAGCGTAGAAAAGACCCAGTACTTC
NA TRBJ2-5 TRBV5-4 NA CASSSPRVSETQYF TGTGCCAGCAGCTCGCCCAGGGTATCAGAGACCCAGTACTTC
NA TRBJ1-3 TRBV5-1 NA CASSPLVSSGNTIYF TGCGCCAGCAGCCCTCTGGTGAGCTCTGGAAACACCATATATTTT
NA TRBJ2-5 TRBV20-1 NA CSAAKETQYF TGCAGTGCGGCTAAAGAGACCCAGTACTTC
TRBD1 TRBJ1-4 TRBV2 NA CASSRDRGNEKLFF TGTGCCAGCAGCAGGGACAGGGGTAATGAAAAACTGTTTTTT
TRBD2 TRBJ2-1 TRBV5-1 NA CASSFVLAGANSYNEQFF TGCGCCAGCAGCTTCGTCCTAGCGGGAGCCAACTCCTACAATGAGCAGTTCTTC
NA TRBJ1-1 TRBV5-1 NA CASSLGAENTEAFF TGCGCCAGCAGCTTAGGGGCGGAAAACACTGAAGCTTTCTTT
NA TRBJ1-2 TRBV28 NA CASRRTANYGYTF TGTGCCAGCAGGAGGACGGCTAACTATGGCTACACCTTC
TRBD1 TRBJ1-5 TRBV2 NA CASQGTGVNQPQHF TGTGCCAGCCAGGGAACAGGGGTGAATCAGCCCCAGCATTTT
NA TRBJ2-7 TRBV28 NA CASSFSGARYEQYF TGTGCCAGCAGTTTTAGTGGGGCTCGCTACGAGCAGTACTTC
NA TRBJ2-7 TRBV15 NA CATSRDLGFSSYEQYF TGTGCCACCAGCAGAGATCTAGGGTTTAGCTCCTACGAGCAGTACTTC
NA TRBJ2-1 TRBV6-4 NA CASSDSAGASYNEQFF TGTGCCAGCAGTGACTCGGCAGGAGCCTCCTACAATGAGCAGTTCTTC
NA TRBJ2-3 TRBV25-1 NA CASSDKGTDTQYF TGTGCCAGCAGTGACAAGGGGACAGATACGCAGTATTTT
NA TRBJ2-3 TRBV11-3 NA CASSPTGGSASGTQYF TGTGCCAGCAGCCCCACCGGTGGGAGCGCGTCGGGGACGCAGTATTTT
TRBD1 TRBJ2-3 TRBV9 NA CASSGTGGTDTQYF TGTGCCAGCAGCGGGACAGGGGGAACAGATACGCAGTATTTT
TRBD1 TRBJ2-7 TRBV10-1 NA CASSVTGSEQYF TGCGCCAGCAGTGTGACAGGGAGCGAGCAGTACTTC
NA TRBJ1-1 TRBV4-2 NA CASSQETRNTEAFF TGTGCCAGCAGCCAAGAAACACGCAACACTGAAGCTTTCTTT
NA TRBJ1-1 TRBV7-8 NA CASSLGGGRSTEAFF TGTGCCAGCAGCTTAGGAGGGGGAAGGAGCACTGAAGCTTTCTTT